The 17 T cell receptor beta chains below all came from one sample that was sequenced in a study of shared clonotypes between healthy human individuals. The data were produced by immunoSEQ multiplex PCR, yet TCRdb's version contains in-frame clones alone and is incomplete. The table has around 550,000 clones, 85% to 95% seen once; the top ten hold over 0.095%. Terminally differentiated effector memory CD45RA+ cells were excluded from the naive CD8 cells, which were CD45RO-negative and positively selected for CCR7. Sequencing was performed on naive CD8+ T cells sorted from blood. The origin of the receptors is a woman aged 25 to 39 in good health.

This clone is a singleton in its sample. This sequence joins TRBV29-1 and TRBJ2-2; D not resolved. V was shortened by 5 bases and J by 0 bases, with 13 bases between the two germline ends. The germline CDR1 and CDR2 sequences are SQVTM and ANQGSEA. The CDR3 has 15 amino acids. CDR3 DNA: TGCAGCGTTACGAAGCCCGGAGCGAACACCGGGGAGCTGTTTTTT. Its translation is CSVTKPGANTGELFF.

The V gene is TRBV7-9, the J gene TRBJ2-5; 8 positions match TRBD2. Germline V gene sequence: CDR1 SEHNR, CDR2 FQNEAQ (reference sequence). This CDR3 region has 15 residues. The V segment lost 5 bases and the J segment 4 bases; nucleotides outside the gene matches: 9. The DNA of the CDR3 is TGTGCCAGCAGCCCGTCGGGACTAGGTGGAGAGACCCAGTACTTC. Translation: CASSPSGLGGETQYF.

This sequence joins TRBV7-8 and TRBJ2-7, with 10 nucleotides matching TRBD1. The length of the CDR3 is 15 residues. The J segment lost 6 bases and the V segment lost 3 bases, leaving 8 bases of the junction unmatched. Germline values: CDR1 SGHVS, CDR2 FQNEAQ. CDR3 DNA sequence: TGTGCCAGCAGCTTCCTCCGGGACAGGGGAGGCGAGCAGTACTTC. Amino acids: CASSFLRDRGGEQYF.

The CDR3 region has the DNA TGTGCCAGCAGCCAAGGGGACTACAATGAGCAGTTCTTC. Protein product: CASSQGDYNEQFF. This chain joins TRBV14 and TRBJ2-1; no reliable D call. The CDR3 consists of 13 residues. Germline values: CDR1 SGHDN, CDR2 FVKESK. Trimming pared 1 base from V and 3 bases from J, leaving 4 bases between.

The table lists this clone with a count of one. Different DNA sequences within this sample yield the same CDR3. The chain carries TRBV27 and TRBJ2-2; the D gene is possibly TRBD2 (6 bases). Trimming removed 6 bases from V and 2 bases from J, with 10 bases in between. This CDR3 has 14 amino acids. Germline lookup yields CDR1 MNHEY and CDR2 SMNVEV (reference sequence). Written as DNA, the CDR3 is TGTGCCAGCAGCCCCGGACTAAACACCGGGGAGCTGTTTTTT. This translates into CASSPGLNTGELFF.

V is TRBV7-7 and J is TRBJ2-5, with TRBD2 matching 7 bases. The better agreement between TRBJ2-7 and the DNA end casts doubt on the J call. Looked up from germline, CDR1 is SSHAT and CDR2 is FNYEAQ (reference sequence). The CDR3 consists of 16 residues. CDR3 in amino acids: CASSEHGAGLFYEQYF. The CDR3 region has the DNA TGTGCCAGCAGCGAACATGGAGCGGGGTTATTCTACGAGCAGTACTTC.

The CDR3 sequence: CASSYSILVAHEQYF. CDR3 bases: TGTGCCAGCAGTTACTCGATTTTGGTAGCTCACGAGCAGTACTTC. The chain uses TRBV6-6 and TRBJ2-7; D remains unclear. The CDR3 is 15 amino acids. Germline V gene sequence: CDR1 MNHNY, CDR2 SVGAGI (reference sequence). Trimming cost V 0 bases and J 5 bases, with 14 bases left between them.

The rearrangement links TRBV4-2 to TRBJ2-7; 13 bases align to TRBD2. V lost 0 bases and J lost 2; bases outside the gene matches: 7. The germline gives CDR1 LGHNA, CDR2 YNFKEQ. The CDR3 extends over 18 amino acids. The CDR3 is CASSQDPGTSGITYEQYF. CDR3 nucleotide sequence: TGTGCCAGCAGCCAAGACCCCGGGACTAGCGGGATCACCTACGAGCAGTACTTC.

The chain joins TRBV27 to TRBJ1-2; no definite D call. The CDR3 contains 13 residues. The V end was cut by 2 bases, the J end by 7 bases, with 11 bases between. Germline V gene sequence: CDR1 MNHEY, CDR2 SMNVEV (reference sequence). The CDR3 DNA reads TGTGCCAGCAGTTTAAGGGAAATTGGTGGCTACACCTTC. Translating it yields CASSLREIGGYTF.

This chain connects TRBV5-5 to TRBJ2-7; TRBD2 might be the D (6 bases). Germline CDR1 and CDR2: SGHKS and YYEKEE (reference sequence). The CDR3 runs to 14 residues. The V end was cut by 4 bases, the J end by 3 bases, with 14 bases between. The CDR3 DNA reads as TGTGCCAGCAGCCCCGACGGGGGAAACTACGAGCAGTACTTC. Translating gives CASSPDGGNYEQYF.

The chain has TRBV27 and TRBJ2-7, with 13 bases aligning to TRBD2. This CDR3 has 17 residues. Trimming took 6 bases from V and 1 from J; bases not matched to a gene: 9. Germline V gene data show CDR1 as MNHEY and CDR2 as SMNVEV (reference sequence). The CDR3 loop reads CASSPGLAGAPSYEQYF. DNA of the CDR3: TGTGCCAGCAGCCCCGGACTAGCGGGAGCACCTTCCTACGAGCAGTACTTC.

The CDR3 region is CASSFRKGSLAGGTYEQYF. CDR3 bases: TGCGCCAGCAGCTTCAGGAAGGGGTCCCTAGCGGGAGGGACCTACGAGCAGTACTTC. This rearrangement joins TRBV5-1 to TRBJ2-7; TRBD2 matches at 12 bases. This CDR3 is 19 amino acids long. V gave up 2 bases and J gave up 2 bases; unmatched junction bases: 14. Germline V gene data show CDR1 as SGHRS and CDR2 as YFSETQ.

Of note for this clone: The sample contains more than one DNA sequence encoding this CDR3. The V call is TRBV19, the J call TRBJ1-5; D unresolved. The CDR3 covers 15 residues. V was pared by 0 bases and J by 0 bases, with 6 bases between. Germline CDR1 and CDR2: LNHDA and SQIVND (reference sequence). CDR3 DNA: TGTGCCAGTAGTATAGATCTAGATAGCAATCAGCCCCAGCATTTT. Encoded protein: CASSIDLDSNQPQHF.

The V gene is TRBV7-9, the J gene TRBJ2-7; 10 positions agree with TRBD2. From germline, CDR1 is SEHNR and CDR2 FQNEAQ (reference sequence). The trim removed 5 bases at V and 4 bases at J, leaving 5 bases unmatched. The CDR3 is made up of 14 amino acids. CDR3 sequence reads: CASSHPSGSYEQYF. CDR3 in DNA: TGTGCCAGCAGCCACCCTAGCGGGAGTTACGAGCAGTACTTC.

V usage is TRBV19 and J usage is TRBJ1-5; D is possibly TRBD1 (6 bases). This CDR3 region has 13 residues. With 9 bases removed from V and 1 base from J, the gap between germline ends came to 10 bases. Germline CDR1 is LNHDA and CDR2 is SQIVND (reference sequence). The CDR3 reads CASQGQSNQPQHF. The CDR3 bases are TGTGCCAGCCAGGGACAAAGCAATCAGCCCCAGCATTTT. The full variable domain, in which reference TRBV19 and TRBJ1-5 provide the parts outside the CDR3, is DGGITQSPKYLFRKEGQNVTLSCEQNLNHDAMYWYRQDPGQGLRLIYYSQIVNDFQKGDIAEGYSVSREKKESFPLTVTSAQKNPTAFYLCASQGQSNQPQHFGDGTRLSIL.

On this clone itself: The sample holds other DNA sequences that translate to the same CDR3. V gene TRBV28 combines with J gene TRBJ1-5; D is uncertain. V was trimmed by 3 bases and J by 2 bases, leaving 5 bases between them. The CDR3 is made up of 13 amino acids. Germline V lookup: CDR1 MDHEN, CDR2 SYDVKM. CDR3 nucleotide sequence: TGTGCCAGCAGTTTGCAGGGCAATCAGCCCCAGCATTTT. It codes for CASSLQGNQPQHF. Full variable domain (missing parts from reference TRBV28 and TRBJ1-5): DVKVTQSSRYLVKRTGEKVFLECVQDMDHENMFWYRQDPGLGLRLIYFSYDVKMKEKGDIPEGYSVSREKKERFSLILESASTNQTSMYLCASSLQGNQPQHFGDGTRLSIL.

V usage is TRBV2 and J usage is TRBJ1-1; the D gene is possibly TRBD1 (6 bases). Trimming took off 7 bases at V and 7 bases at J, with 19 bases between the two ends. This CDR3 contains 14 residues. Germline CDR1 and CDR2: SNHLY and FYNNEI. In nucleotides, the CDR3 is TGTGCCAGCATAAGCCGGGGGGGCTTGGGTGAAGCTTTCTTT. It encodes CASISRGGLGEAFF.